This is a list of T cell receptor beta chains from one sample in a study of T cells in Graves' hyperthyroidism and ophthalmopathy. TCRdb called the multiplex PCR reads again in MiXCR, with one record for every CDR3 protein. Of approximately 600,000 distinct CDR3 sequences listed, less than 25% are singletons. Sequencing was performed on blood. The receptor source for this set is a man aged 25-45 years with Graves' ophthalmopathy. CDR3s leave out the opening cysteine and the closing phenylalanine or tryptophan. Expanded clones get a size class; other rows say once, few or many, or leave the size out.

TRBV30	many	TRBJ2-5	AWSVGTLQETQY
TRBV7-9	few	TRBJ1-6	ASSLPTGTSSHNSPLH
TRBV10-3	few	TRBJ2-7	AISALDGGAYEQY
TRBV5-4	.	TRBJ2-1	ASSPGLANYNEQL
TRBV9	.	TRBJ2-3	ASSVPSTDTQY
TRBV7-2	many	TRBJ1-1	ASSYGTDNTEAF
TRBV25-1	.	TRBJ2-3	ASSGPDTQC
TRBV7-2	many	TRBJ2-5	ASSSGPGQETQY
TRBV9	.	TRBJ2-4	ASSVGDTRGYIQY
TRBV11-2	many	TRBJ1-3	ASSLRGVGNTIY
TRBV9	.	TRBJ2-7	ASSLTDINYEQY
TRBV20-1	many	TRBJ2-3	SARVGSGSGHTQY
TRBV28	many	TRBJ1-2	ASSLLGTGLEYGYT
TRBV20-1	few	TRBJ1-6	SALYSGSSYNSPLH
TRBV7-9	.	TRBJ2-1	ASSQPGQVVGPSYNEQF
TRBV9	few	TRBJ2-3	ASSGTGVGADTQY
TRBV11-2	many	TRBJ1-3	ASSLDLGSGNTIY
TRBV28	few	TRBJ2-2	ASSFVNTGELF
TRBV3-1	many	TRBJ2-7	ASSQEAGPYEQY
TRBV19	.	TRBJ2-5	ASSIGLAGEETQY
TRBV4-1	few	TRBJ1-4	ASSPGGHNEKLF
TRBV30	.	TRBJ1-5	AWSTSVRQPQH
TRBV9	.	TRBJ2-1	ASSSGLAEFSCEQF
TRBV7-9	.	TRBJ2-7	ASSLRGNYYEQY
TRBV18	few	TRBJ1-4	ASSPPIGSSTNEKLF
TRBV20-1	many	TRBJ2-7	SARAGRNYEQY
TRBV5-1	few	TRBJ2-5	ASSLGTSGRPSGTQY
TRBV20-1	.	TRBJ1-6	SARGEGQVNSPLH
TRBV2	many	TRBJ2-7	ASSEDGFFSYEQY
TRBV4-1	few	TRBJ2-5	ASSQEALLSSGSQETQY
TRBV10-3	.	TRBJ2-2	AISGRLDDLTDTGELF
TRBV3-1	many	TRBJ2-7	ASSRNGGYEQY
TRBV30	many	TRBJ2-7	AWSVSRGVGYEQY
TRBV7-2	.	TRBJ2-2	ASSLSRLSKGELF
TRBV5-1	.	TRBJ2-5	ASSLNVEETQY
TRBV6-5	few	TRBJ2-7	ASSYESSGTYEQY
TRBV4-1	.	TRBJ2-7	ASSQGESDEQY
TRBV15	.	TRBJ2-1	ATSRPGSGNYNEQF
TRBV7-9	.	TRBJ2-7	ASSLSEAHEQY
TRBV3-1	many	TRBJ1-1	ASSQVSGTGFYAEAF
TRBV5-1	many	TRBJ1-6	ASSLGRPTNSPLH
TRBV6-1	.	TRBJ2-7	ASQSGASGRYEQY
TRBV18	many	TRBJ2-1	ASSPADRAPNEQF